The 27 T cell receptor beta chains listed next were all sequenced from one sample in a study of blood T cell repertoires in COVID-19. Libraries were prepared by immunoSEQ multiplex PCR; TCRdb keeps only in-frame clonotypes and omits some of them. Seen here are about 200,000 clones, 92% observed once, and the top ten hold 0.7% to 0.85%. Input material: peripheral blood. Source of these receptors: a man aged 55 to 70 with COVID-19, enrolled during active disease.

J is TRBJ1-2 and V is TRBV19; 10 bases fit TRBD1. Germline V CDR1 and CDR2: LNHDA, SQIVND (reference sequence). This CDR3 has 15 amino acids. The junction had 7 bases not matched to a gene; V was cut back by 4 bases and J by 5 bases. The CDR3 loop is CASSTRQGAGYGYTF. CDR3 nucleotide sequence: TGTGCCAGTAGTACCCGACAGGGGGCGGGGTATGGCTACACCTTC.

The CDR3 DNA follows: TGTGCCAGCAGCTTAGTCGGTAGCGGGAGCGCCAATGAGCAGTTCTTC. Protein product: CASSLVGSGSANEQFF. The genes are TRBV11-3 and TRBJ2-1, with 9 bases fitting TRBD2. The CDR3 has 16 amino acids. The germline gives CDR1 SGHNT, CDR2 YENEEA. V lost 1 base, J lost 6 bases, and 7 bases stayed unmatched. Together with reference TRBV11-3 and TRBJ2-1, the CDR3 gives the full variable domain: EAGVVQSPRYKIIEKKQPVAFWCNPISGHNTLYWYLQNLGQGPELLIRYENEEAVDDSQLPKDRFSAERLKGVDSTLKIQPAELGDSAVYLCASSLVGSGSANEQFFGPGTRLTVL.

The genes are TRBV5-4 and TRBJ1-1; D gene uncertain. V was shortened by 0 bases and J by 4 bases, with 10 bases between the two germline ends. This CDR3 is 14 amino acids long. Germline V lookup: CDR1 SGHNT, CDR2 YYREEE (reference sequence). This CDR3 is CASSLAARSTEAFF. The CDR3 nucleotides read TGTGCCAGCAGCTTGGCCGCCAGGTCCACTGAAGCTTTCTTT.

This rearrangement joins TRBV7-9 to TRBJ2-7; 11 bases map to TRBD2. Germline CDR1 SEHNR, CDR2 FQNEAQ (reference sequence). The CDR3 totals 15 residues. J lost 4 bases, V lost 5 bases, and 7 bases had no gene match. The CDR3 sequence: CASSDTSGSQYEQYF. The CDR3 DNA reads as TGTGCCAGCAGCGACACTAGCGGGAGTCAATACGAGCAGTACTTC.

For this clone: Additional DNA sequences in this sample encode the identical CDR3. The chain carries TRBV19 and TRBJ1-5; TRBD1 aligns across 9 bases. Germline CDR1 reads LNHDA; CDR2 reads SQIVND (reference sequence). The V gene end was trimmed by 3 bases and the J gene end by 4 bases; junction bases not matched to a gene: 4. The CDR3 length is 15 residues. CDR3 sequence reads: CASSIVTGGNQPQHF. CDR3 DNA sequence: TGTGCCAGTAGTATCGTGACAGGGGGAAATCAGCCCCAGCATTTT.

This clone appeared once. The V gene is TRBV2, the J gene TRBJ2-5, with 16 bases identical to TRBD2. V was clipped by 6 bases and J by 5 bases; unmatched bases: 6. The CDR3 loop spans 16 amino acids. Germline-derived CDR1 and CDR2 are SNHLY and FYNNEI. In nucleotides, the CDR3 is TGTGCCAGCAGCGGGACTAGCGGGGGGGCCCTGGAGACCCAGTACTTC. It translates to CASSGTSGGALETQYF.

The chain has TRBV19 and TRBJ2-1; the match to TRBD2 covers 8 bases. Per the germline V gene, CDR1 is LNHDA and CDR2 is SQIVND (reference sequence). This CDR3 has 18 amino acids. Trimming removed 7 bases from V and 0 bases from J; junction bases left unmatched: 14. In DNA, the CDR3 is TGTGCCAGTACCATATCCCCTTGGAGCGGGAGCTCCTACAATGAGCAGTTCTTC. Translation: CASTISPWSGSSYNEQFF.

CDR3 coding DNA: TGCGCCAGCAGCCAGATAGCGGGGTACTCCTACGAGCAGTACTTC. It is translated as CASSQIAGYSYEQYF. The rearrangement joins TRBV5-1 to TRBJ2-7, with 8 positions matching TRBD2. This CDR3 comprises 15 residues. Germline V gene lookup returns CDR1 SGHRS and CDR2 YFSETQ. V lost 4 bases to trimming and J lost 0 bases; unmatched junction nucleotides: 6.

The chain is built from TRBV5-6 and TRBJ1-6; tentatively, D is TRBD1 (5 bases). The germline CDR1 and CDR2 sequences are SGHDT and YYEEEE. The V gene lost 3 bases and the J gene lost 9 bases, with 22 bases spanning the gap. The CDR3 runs to 17 residues. CDR3 sequence: CASSSLQGRIYSSPLHF. CDR3 nucleotides: TGTGCCAGCAGCTCCCTCCAGGGCCGAATTTATTCTTCACCCCTCCACTTT.

J is TRBJ2-7 and V is TRBV19; 7 bases are shared with TRBD1. Per the germline V gene, CDR1 is LNHDA and CDR2 is SQIVND (reference sequence). V lost 5 bases and J lost 4; bases outside the gene matches: 8. The CDR3 sequence is 14 residues long. CDR3 protein: CASSPVDRLYEQYF. The CDR3 DNA reads as TGTGCCAGTAGTCCCGTGGACAGGTTGTACGAGCAGTACTTC.

The chain has TRBV4-1 and TRBJ1-5; D is unclear. From germline, CDR1 is MGHRA and CDR2 YSYEKL. This CDR3 comprises 13 residues. V lost 4 bases and J lost 5, with 9 bases in between. The CDR3 DNA is TGCGCCAGCAGCCCTAAAAATGATCAGCCCCAGCATTTT. Translating it yields CASSPKNDQPQHF.

This clone has a handful of counts. CDR3 region: CASSQGQGNTGELFF. Here the CDR3 DNA reads TGTGCCAGCTCACAAGGACAGGGGAACACCGGGGAGCTGTTTTTT. The gene calls are TRBV18 and TRBJ2-2, with 8 bases that match TRBD1. V gave up 4 bases and J gave up 1 base; unmatched junction bases: 2. CDR1 is KGHSH, CDR2 LQKENI, per germline. The CDR3 is 15 amino acids.

This chain uses TRBV5-4 with TRBJ2-1, with unresolved D. Trimming cost V 0 bases and J 15 bases, with 16 bases left between them. The CDR3 extends over 13 amino acids. Germline V gene lookup returns CDR1 SGHNT and CDR2 YYREEE (reference sequence). The CDR3 region is CASSLVSAAGWFF. In DNA form, the CDR3 reads TGTGCCAGCAGCTTGGTTAGTGCGGCCGGCTGGTTCTTC.

The genes are TRBV7-2 and TRBJ2-2, with 13 bases lining up with TRBD2. This CDR3 spans 16 amino acids. Losses at the gene ends were 3 bases for V and 7 bases for J; bases not matched to a gene: 5. Germline loops: CDR1 SGHTA, CDR2 FQGNSA. CDR3 nucleotide sequence: TGTGCCAGCAGCTTTGGACTAGCGGGAGTAGACGGGGAGCTGTTTTTT. Residues: CASSFGLAGVDGELFF.

The rearrangement uses TRBV5-4 and TRBJ2-5, with 8 bases matching TRBD2. V trimming: 4 bases; J trimming: 0 bases; junction bases outside the gene matches: 8. CDR3 length: 16 amino acids. The germline V gene has CDR1 SGHNT and CDR2 YYREEE (reference sequence). The CDR3 sequence: CASSTGGGTYQETQYF. CDR3 DNA: TGTGCCAGCAGCACGGGCGGGGGGACATACCAAGAGACCCAGTACTTC.

The V call is TRBV29-1, the J call TRBJ2-3, with TRBD2 matching over 10 bases. The CDR3 is made up of 15 amino acids. Germline V gene data show CDR1 as SQVTM and CDR2 as ANQGSEA. The CDR3 DNA sequence: TGCAACGCTCTAGAAGCGGGAGGGCTCACAGATACGCAGTATTTT. Its translation is CNALEAGGLTDTQYF.

This chain links TRBV19 with TRBJ2-5; the D is unclear. V was pared by 4 bases and J by 8 bases, with 14 bases between. Germline values: CDR1 LNHDA, CDR2 SQIVND (reference sequence). This CDR3 is 13 amino acids long. CDR3: CASSTAAHGTQYF. DNA of the CDR3: TGTGCCAGTAGTACGGCGGCTCACGGTACCCAGTACTTC.

This sequence joins TRBV7-2 and TRBJ2-3; 12 bases fit TRBD2. Trimming removed 5 bases from V and 2 bases from J; junction bases left unmatched: 8. Germline V gene data show CDR1 as SGHTA and CDR2 as FQGNSA. The CDR3 is 17 amino acids. CDR3: CASSPDLAGGLTDTQYF. In DNA, the CDR3 is TGTGCCAGCAGCCCCGACCTAGCGGGAGGGCTCACAGATACGCAGTATTTT.

The rearrangement links TRBV5-1 to TRBJ2-1; 8 bases are a match to TRBD2. The ends lost 1 base at V and 9 bases at J; junction bases unmatched: 9. Germline CDR1 SGHRS, CDR2 YFSETQ. This CDR3 has 15 residues. CDR3 loop: CASSLSGLAGSEQFF. DNA of the CDR3: TGCGCCAGCAGCTTGTCTGGATTAGCGGGGAGTGAGCAGTTCTTC.

The count of this clone is one. The chain carries TRBV5-4 and TRBJ1-2; D is uncertain. Germline V gene lookup returns CDR1 SGHNT and CDR2 YYREEE (reference sequence). This CDR3 is built from 12 residues. With 0 bases removed from V and 7 bases from J, the gap between germline ends came to 7 bases. CDR3 coding DNA: TGTGCCAGCAGCTTGGAAGCGGGTGGCTACACCTTC. Protein product: CASSLEAGGYTF.

This rearrangement joins TRBV3-1 (or the pseudogene TRBV3-2) to TRBJ2-7, with 8 bases fitting TRBD1. J was trimmed by 3 bases and V by 1 base; bases with no gene match: 5. CDR1 and CDR2 (germline): LGHDT, YNNKEL (reference sequence). This CDR3 region has 15 residues. The CDR3 is CASSQGQGAIYEQYF. For the CDR3, the DNA is TGTGCCAGCAGCCAAGGGCAGGGGGCTATCTACGAGCAGTACTTC.

This clone showed up just once. The rearrangement links TRBV11-3 to TRBJ2-1; TRBD1 matches at 8 bases. V dropped 5 bases and J dropped 4; count of bases not matched to a gene: 13. CDR1 is SGHNT, CDR2 YENEEA, per germline. The CDR3 is 17 residues long. The CDR3 DNA is TGTGCCAGCAGCCCCGGGGAGAGCCGGGACAGGTACAATGAGCAGTTCTTC. Its translation: CASSPGESRDRYNEQFF.

V is TRBV5-4 and J is TRBJ1-1, with 8 bases matching TRBD1. J was trimmed by 7 bases and V by 4 bases; bases with no gene match: 12. Germline CDR1 SGHNT, CDR2 YYREEE (reference sequence). The CDR3 sequence is 15 residues long. CDR3 in amino acids: CASSPRRGQGVEAFF. The CDR3 nucleotides read TGTGCCAGCAGCCCCCGCCGTGGACAGGGTGTTGAAGCTTTCTTT.

The chain joins TRBV6-2 or TRBV6-3 to TRBJ1-6; 7 bases agree with TRBD1. The CDR3 is made up of 14 amino acids. V was clipped by 2 bases and J by 9 bases; unmatched bases: 4. Germline V gene data show CDR1 as MNHEY and CDR2 as SVGEGT. CDR3 bases: TGTGCCAGCAGTTACCCCCGGGACAGTTCACCCCTCCACTTT. Residues: CASSYPRDSSPLHF.

The chain has TRBV11-1 and TRBJ2-3, with 7 nucleotides matching TRBD2. CDR1 and CDR2 (germline): SGHAT, FQDESV (reference sequence). The CDR3 sequence is 15 residues long. The V segment lost 2 bases and the J segment 1 base; nucleotides outside the gene matches: 3. The CDR3: CASSLSSGGTDTQYF. CDR3 in DNA: TGTGCCAGCAGCTTATCCAGCGGGGGCACAGATACGCAGTATTTT. Together with reference TRBV11-1 and TRBJ2-3, the CDR3 gives the full variable domain: EAEVAQSPRYKITEKSQAVAFWCDPISGHATLYWYRQILGQGPELLVQFQDESVVDDSQLPKDRFSAERLKGVDSTLKIQPAELGDSAMYLCASSLSSGGTDTQYFGPGTRLTVL.

The V gene is TRBV6-2 or TRBV6-3, the J gene TRBJ2-2; D is uncertain. The CDR3 is made up of 14 amino acids. CDR1 is MNHEY and CDR2 is SVGEGT in the germline V gene. V lost 5 bases, J lost 6 bases, and 13 bases lay in between. The DNA for the CDR3 is TGTGCCAGCAGTCCGCAGATTATATCCGGGGAGCTGTTTTTT. Its translation is CASSPQIISGELFF.

The chain combines TRBV6-2 or TRBV6-3 with TRBJ2-2; 11 bases fit TRBD1. The CDR3 covers 17 residues. Germline-derived CDR1 and CDR2 are MNHEY and SVGEGT. Trimming took 2 bases from V and 4 from J; bases not matched to a gene: 6. CDR3 amino acids: CASSYLSGQGVTGELFF. In DNA form, the CDR3 reads TGTGCCAGCAGTTACCTCTCGGGACAGGGGGTCACCGGGGAGCTGTTTTTT.